The 23 T cell receptor beta chains in this list originate from one sample, sequenced in a study of shared clonotypes between healthy human individuals. Clones were sequenced by immunoSEQ multiplex PCR, and TCRdb holds only the in-frame ones, with some missing. The sample includes about 470,000 clones, about 85% of them seen just once. The specimen was PBMCs. These receptors originate from a woman aged 40 to 50 in good health. Some clones in this sample may be carry-over from other donors' samples.

This sequence joins TRBV5-6 and TRBJ2-1; no clear D. This CDR3 contains 15 residues. Germline assignment: CDR1 SGHDT and CDR2 YYEEEE. Trimming removed 4 bases from V and 3 bases from J, with 14 bases in between. CDR3 amino acids: CASSRSRGYYNEQFF. The CDR3 DNA is TGTGCCAGCAGCCGCTCCCGTGGGTACTACAATGAGCAGTTCTTC. Complete variable domain (other parts from reference TRBV5-6 and TRBJ2-1): DAGVTQSPTHLIKTRGQQVTLRCSPKSGHDTVSWYQQALGQGPQFIFQYYEEEERQRGNFPDRFSGHQFPNYSSELNVNALLLGDSALYLCASSRSRGYYNEQFFGPGTRLTVL.

The chain employs TRBV7-2 and TRBJ2-3; D is tentatively TRBD1 or TRBD2 (5 bases each). V lost 5 bases, J lost 2 bases, and 14 bases lay in between. This CDR3 is built from 15 residues. Germline CDR1 is SGHTA and CDR2 is FQGNSA. In DNA, the CDR3 is TGTGCCAGCAGCCCTTCCAGCGGACACACAGATACGCAGTATTTT. Its protein product is CASSPSSGHTDTQYF.

The chain links TRBV7-6 to TRBJ2-5; D not resolved. The germline CDR1 and CDR2 sequences are SGHVS and FNYEAQ. The V end lost 5 bases, the J end lost 4 bases, and 20 bases lay between the germline ends. CDR3 length: 16 residues. The CDR3 DNA reads as TGTGCCAGCAGCCCATCGGTCTCTTTTCTAAGAGAGACCCAGTACTTC. This gives the protein CASSPSVSFLRETQYF.

This clone was recorded once. The V and J genes are TRBV5-5 and TRBJ1-5; the match to TRBD1 covers 10 bases. V shed 3 bases and J 5 bases; nucleotides not matched to a gene: 5. The CDR3 has 15 amino acids. Per germline, CDR1 SGHKS and CDR2 YYEKEE (reference sequence). The CDR3 nucleotides read TGTGCCAGCAGCTCTGGGACAGGGGAGTATCAGCCCCAGCATTTT. This encodes CASSSGTGEYQPQHF.

The chain links TRBV28 to TRBJ1-5; D is unresolved. CDR3 length: 13 residues. CDR1 is MDHEN, CDR2 SYDVKM, per germline. Trimming shortened V by 3 bases and J by 8 bases, and 11 bases separated the two germline ends. DNA for the CDR3: TGTGCCAGCAGTTTTCGGAGTTGGGAGCCCCAGCATTTT. It specifies CASSFRSWEPQHF.

This clone was observed many times. The chain links TRBV10-1 to TRBJ2-5; D not certain. CDR1 and CDR2 from the germline V gene are WNHNN and SYGVQD (reference sequence). Trimming cost V 3 bases and J 1 base, with 6 bases left between them. The CDR3 runs to 13 residues. The CDR3 bases are TGCGCCAGCAGTGATAACAGCCAAGAGACCCAGTACTTC. As protein: CASSDNSQETQYF.

The chain joins TRBV10-3 to TRBJ1-1; D unresolved. This CDR3 is built from 16 residues. Trimming left V 10 bases short and J 1 base short, with 22 bases between. Germline V gives CDR1 ENHRY, CDR2 SYGVKD. CDR3 protein: CATEGPGLRENTEAFF. The DNA for the CDR3 is TGTGCCACCGAAGGTCCAGGTTTGAGGGAGAACACTGAAGCTTTCTTT.

This clone was counted once. Other nucleotide sequences from this sample produce the same CDR3. The V and J genes are TRBV5-4 and TRBJ2-7, with D hard to call. The germline V and J ends were trimmed by 0 bases and 2 bases, with 9 bases remaining between them. The CDR3 is 14 amino acids. The V gene's germline CDR1 is SGHNT and CDR2 YYREEE (reference sequence). The chain's CDR3 is CASSLAGAPYEQYF. In DNA, the CDR3 is TGTGCCAGCAGCTTGGCAGGTGCCCCCTACGAGCAGTACTTC.

This clone was recorded at least ten times. The chain couples TRBV11-2 to TRBJ1-1; the D is unclear. Germline loops: CDR1 SGHAT, CDR2 FQNNGV. Trimming removed 1 base at V and 7 bases at J, with 7 bases between. This CDR3 is built from 12 residues. This chain's CDR3 is CASSLVGLEAFF. The CDR3 bases are TGTGCCAGCAGCTTAGTAGGGCTTGAAGCTTTCTTT. The entire variable domain, with the rest obtained from reference TRBV11-2 and TRBJ1-1, is as follows: EAGVAQSPRYKIIEKRQSVAFWCNPISGHATLYWYQQILGQGPKLLIQFQNNGVVDDSQLPKDRFSAERLKGVDSTLKIQPAKLEDSAVYLCASSLVGLEAFFGQGTRLTVV.

The genes are TRBV27 and TRBJ2-7; D not resolved. Per the germline V gene, CDR1 is MNHEY and CDR2 is SMNVEV (reference sequence). The CDR3 totals 14 residues. Trimming removed 6 bases from V and 2 bases from J, with 14 bases in between. The CDR3 region is CASSPRDSPYEQYF. CDR3 in DNA: TGTGCCAGCAGCCCACGCGATTCTCCCTACGAGCAGTACTTC.

This sequence joins TRBV5-4 and TRBJ2-3; D remains unclear. The CDR3 totals 15 residues. The germline V and J ends were trimmed by 0 bases and 2 bases, with 10 bases remaining between them. Per the germline V gene, CDR1 is SGHNT and CDR2 is YYREEE (reference sequence). CDR3 loop: CASSLAAATTDTQYF. The CDR3 region has the DNA TGTGCCAGCAGCTTGGCAGCAGCGACCACAGATACGCAGTATTTT.

A few counts support this clone. The chain links TRBV2 to TRBJ2-7; D is uncertain. V was pared by 4 bases and J by 3 bases, with 7 bases between. This CDR3 comprises 12 residues. Germline CDR1 and CDR2: SNHLY and FYNNEI. The CDR3 is CASSVSIYEQYF. The CDR3 DNA follows: TGTGCCAGCAGTGTGTCTATCTACGAGCAGTACTTC.

The chain joins TRBV10-1 to TRBJ2-2; D may match TRBD1 or TRBD2 (6 bases each). The CDR3 runs to 13 residues. Trimming left V 6 bases short and J 4 bases short, with 9 bases between. Germline lookup yields CDR1 WNHNN and CDR2 SYGVQD (reference sequence). CDR3 sequence: CASSSGATGELFF. As DNA, the CDR3 is TGCGCCAGCAGCTCGGGGGCCACCGGGGAGCTGTTTTTT.

The chain joins TRBV27 to TRBJ2-5; D is undetermined. The J call may be faulty, since TRBJ2-7 better matches the DNA end. CDR1 and CDR2 (germline): MNHEY, SMNVEV (reference sequence). There are 13 residues in the CDR3. The CDR3 spells CASSSRGGYEQYF. In nucleotides, the CDR3 is TGTGCCAGCAGTTCCCGCGGCGGATACGAGCAGTACTTC.

The chain is built from TRBV19 and TRBJ2-1, with 9 bases matching TRBD2. Trimming took 5 bases from V and 13 from J; bases not matched to a gene: 6. CDR1 is LNHDA and CDR2 is SQIVND in the germline V gene (reference sequence). CDR3 length equals 12 residues. The CDR3 region has the DNA TGTGCCAGTAGTCGCGATCTAGCGGGACAGTTCTTC. This codes for CASSRDLAGQFF.

The chain recombines TRBV11-2 with TRBJ2-1; 12 bases map to TRBD1. CDR3 size: 16 residues. Trimming removed 1 base from V and 8 bases from J; junction bases left unmatched: 6. Germline V gene data show CDR1 as SGHAT and CDR2 as FQNNGV. In DNA form, the CDR3 reads TGTGCCAGCAGCTTAGGAGGGACAGGGGGCATGGATGAGCAGTTCTTC. This codes for CASSLGGTGGMDEQFF. The complete variable domain, with remaining parts taken from reference TRBV11-2 and TRBJ2-1, reads EAGVAQSPRYKIIEKRQSVAFWCNPISGHATLYWYQQILGQGPKLLIQFQNNGVVDDSQLPKDRFSAERLKGVDSTLKIQPAKLEDSAVYLCASSLGGTGGMDEQFFGPGTRLTVL.

The V gene is TRBV11-3, the J gene TRBJ1-1; TRBD1 matches 8 bases. The CDR3 spans 16 residues. The trim removed 1 base at V and 1 base at J, leaving 5 bases unmatched. Germline V CDR1 and CDR2: SGHNT, YENEEA. CDR3 nucleotides: TGTGCCAGCAGCTTAGGTGGCAGGGGGCAGAACACTGAAGCTTTCTTT. It is translated as CASSLGGRGQNTEAFF.

This clone came up a few times. The chain combines TRBV18 with TRBJ1-1; 7 bases line up with TRBD1. The ends lost 5 bases at V and 7 bases at J; junction bases unmatched: 13. This CDR3 region has 15 residues. CDR1 is KGHSH and CDR2 is LQKENI in the germline V gene. CDR3 DNA sequence: TGTGCCAGCTCAGTCTCCCACAGGGACAGATTTGAAGCTTTCTTT. Its translation is CASSVSHRDRFEAFF.

A remark on this clone: A much larger clonotype is one base distant, so this may be a read error. In DNA form, the CDR3 reads TGTGCCAGCAGTCAAGGGCAAGAGACCCAGTACTTC. It specifies CASSQGQETQYF. The chain recombines TRBV28 with TRBJ2-5; D remains ambiguous. This CDR3 comprises 12 residues. Germline lookup yields CDR1 MDHEN and CDR2 SYDVKM. Trimming shortened V by 5 bases and J by 2 bases, and 6 bases separated the two germline ends.

The CDR3 loop is CATSRAGAGREQYF. The CDR3 DNA follows: TGTGCCACCAGCCGAGCCGGGGCCGGGCGTGAGCAGTACTTC. This sequence joins TRBV15 and TRBJ2-7, with D perhaps matching TRBD1 or TRBD2 (5 bases each). V was shortened by 5 bases and J by 7 bases, with 18 bases between the two germline ends. This CDR3 has 14 amino acids. Germline V CDR1 and CDR2: LNHNV, YYDKDF (reference sequence).

This clone has ten or more counts. The rearrangement joins TRBV7-9 to TRBJ1-3, with D possibly matching TRBD1 (5 bases). Germline V gives CDR1 SEHNR, CDR2 FQNEAQ (reference sequence). This CDR3 contains 17 residues. Trimming removed 4 bases at V and 0 bases at J, with 16 bases between. The CDR3 DNA reads TGTGCCAGCAGCTCACGTACCGGGACCAGCTCTGGAAACACCATATATTTT. Protein: CASSSRTGTSSGNTIYF.

The chain is built from TRBV18 and TRBJ2-7; possibly TRBD1 for D (5 bases). This CDR3 is built from 17 residues. V lost 0 bases and J lost 0, with 15 bases in between. Per the germline V gene, CDR1 is KGHSH and CDR2 is LQKENI. The CDR3 DNA sequence: TGTGCCAGCTCACCACCGGCGCAGGGCCTTAACTCCTACGAGCAGTACTTC. This gives the protein CASSPPAQGLNSYEQYF.

The chain recombines TRBV7-2 with TRBJ2-3; tentative D call: TRBD2 (5 bases). The germline V gene has CDR1 SGHTA and CDR2 FQGNSA. The CDR3 totals 13 residues. Trimming removed 3 bases at V and 6 bases at J, with 10 bases between. The CDR3 DNA reads TGTGCCAGCAGCTTTACCACGGGGGATACGCAGTATTTT. This encodes CASSFTTGDTQYF.